This T cell receptor (beta chain) stems from a study of blood T cell repertoires in COVID-19. Study at large: Some COVID-19 samples were acute and others convalescent; all came from the United States, Italy and Spain.

This clone showed up just a few times. Source study methods: Amplification of reference gene primers was used by the study to estimate nucleated cell counts. The assay was immunoSEQ multiplex PCR, and TCRdb's table has in-frame clones only and misses some. V and J calls plus clone size are reproduced from that table; the DNA served to infer D and trimming. The sample holds about 220,000 clones, about four fifths seen once. The material sequenced was peripheral blood. The sequence was collected from a woman in her sixties or seventies with acute or convalescent COVID-19.

The CDR3 coding sequence is TGTGCCAGCAGCGAATCCCCGGCGGCGAGTGAAAAACTGTTTTTT. Amino acid sequence: CASSESPAASEKLFF. The chain has TRBV9 and TRBJ1-4; no firm D call. Trimming removed 3 bases from V and 7 bases from J, with 16 bases in between. Germline lookup yields CDR1 SGDLS and CDR2 YYNGEE. The CDR3 runs to 15 residues.